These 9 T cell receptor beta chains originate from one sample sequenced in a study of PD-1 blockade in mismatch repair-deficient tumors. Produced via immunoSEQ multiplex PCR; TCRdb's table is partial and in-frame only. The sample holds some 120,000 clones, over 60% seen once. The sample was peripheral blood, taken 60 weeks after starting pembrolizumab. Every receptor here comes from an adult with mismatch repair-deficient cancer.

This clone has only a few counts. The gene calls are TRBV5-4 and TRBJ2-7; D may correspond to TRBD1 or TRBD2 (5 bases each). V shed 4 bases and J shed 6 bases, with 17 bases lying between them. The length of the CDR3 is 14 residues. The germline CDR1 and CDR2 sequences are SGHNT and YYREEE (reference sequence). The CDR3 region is CASSTTGTDLEQYF. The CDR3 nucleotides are TGTGCCAGCAGCACCACCGGGACGGACCTCGAGCAGTACTTC.

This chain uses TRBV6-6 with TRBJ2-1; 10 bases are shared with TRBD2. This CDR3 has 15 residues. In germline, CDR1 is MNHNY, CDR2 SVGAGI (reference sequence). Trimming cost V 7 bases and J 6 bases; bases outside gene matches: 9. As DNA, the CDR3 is TGTGCCAGCACTCCCCCCCTAGCGGGAGTCAATGAGCAGTTCTTC. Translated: CASTPPLAGVNEQFF.

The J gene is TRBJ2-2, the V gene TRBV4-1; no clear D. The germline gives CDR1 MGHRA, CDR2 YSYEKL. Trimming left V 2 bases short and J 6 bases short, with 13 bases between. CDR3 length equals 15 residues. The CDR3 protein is CASSQFSPDPGELFF. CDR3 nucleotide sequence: TGCGCCAGCAGCCAATTTAGCCCCGATCCCGGGGAGCTGTTTTTT.

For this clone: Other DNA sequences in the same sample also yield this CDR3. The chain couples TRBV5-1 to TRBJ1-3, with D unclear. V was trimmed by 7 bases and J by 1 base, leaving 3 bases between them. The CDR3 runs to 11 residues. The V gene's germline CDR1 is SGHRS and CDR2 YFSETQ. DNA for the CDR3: TGCGCCAGCTCATCTGGAAACACCATATATTTT. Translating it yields CASSSGNTIYF. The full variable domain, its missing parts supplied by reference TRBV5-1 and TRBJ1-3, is KAGVTQTPRYLIKTRGQQVTLSCSPISGHRSVSWYQQTPGQGLQFLFEYFSETQRNKGNFPGRFSGRQFSNSRSEMNVSTLELGDSALYLCASSSGNTIYFGEGSWLTVV.

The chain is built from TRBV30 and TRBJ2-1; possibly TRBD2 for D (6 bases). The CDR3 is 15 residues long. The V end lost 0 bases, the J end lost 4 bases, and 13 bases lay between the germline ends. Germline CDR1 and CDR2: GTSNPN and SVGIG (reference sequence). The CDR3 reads CAWSVGGSGYNEQFF. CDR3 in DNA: TGTGCCTGGAGTGTAGGAGGGAGTGGGTACAATGAGCAGTTCTTC.

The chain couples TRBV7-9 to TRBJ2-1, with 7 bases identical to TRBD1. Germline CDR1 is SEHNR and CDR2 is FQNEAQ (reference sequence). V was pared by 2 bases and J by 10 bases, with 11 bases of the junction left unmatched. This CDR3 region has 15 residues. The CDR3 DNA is TGTGCCAGCAGCTTACCCAAACAGGGGACGATAGAGCAGTTCTTC. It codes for CASSLPKQGTIEQFF. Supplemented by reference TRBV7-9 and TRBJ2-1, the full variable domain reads DTGVSQNPRHKITKRGQNVTFRCDPISEHNRLYWYRQTLGQGPEFLTYFQNEAQLEKSRLLSDRFSAERPKGSFSTLEIQRTEQGDSAMYLCASSLPKQGTIEQFFGPGTRLTVL.

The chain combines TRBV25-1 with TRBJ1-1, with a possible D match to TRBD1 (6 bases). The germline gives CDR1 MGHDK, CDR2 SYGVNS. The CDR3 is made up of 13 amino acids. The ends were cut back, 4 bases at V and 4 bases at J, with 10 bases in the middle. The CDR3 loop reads CASSVTGTTEAFF. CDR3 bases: TGTGCCAGCAGTGTAACAGGGACCACTGAAGCTTTCTTT.

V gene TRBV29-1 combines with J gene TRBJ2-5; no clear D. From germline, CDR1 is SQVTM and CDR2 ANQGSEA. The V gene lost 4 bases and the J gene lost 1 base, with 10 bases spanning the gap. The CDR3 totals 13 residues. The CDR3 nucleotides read TGCAGCGTTGTGGGCGAATTCCAAGAGACCCAGTACTTC. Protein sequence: CSVVGEFQETQYF.

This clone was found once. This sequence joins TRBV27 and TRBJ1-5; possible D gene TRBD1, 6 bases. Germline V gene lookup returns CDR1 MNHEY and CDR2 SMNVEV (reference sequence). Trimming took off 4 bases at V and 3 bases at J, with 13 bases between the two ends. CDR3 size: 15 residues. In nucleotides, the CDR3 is TGTGCCAGCAGTTCGGGGGCAGGGGTCAATCAGCCCCAGCATTTT. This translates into CASSSGAGVNQPQHF.